This TCR beta chain was observed in a study of glioma-infiltrating T cells after dendritic cell vaccination. On the study more broadly: Three intradermal dendritic cell vaccine injections were given every two weeks.

Isocitrate dehydrogenase mutation was absent in all glioblastoma patients. Before vaccination, two weeks after the third vaccination, and at progression, PBMC were collected. The primer mix had 60 V beta and 13 J beta primers. Sequencing was performed with immunoSEQ multiplex PCR; in TCRdb, only in-frame clones are kept and a portion is missing. This sample has about 95,000 clones, with more than 75% found just once. The CDR3 loop spans 14 amino acids. CDR1 is SGHRS and CDR2 is YFSETQ in the germline V gene. Trimming pared 0 bases from V and 4 bases from J, leaving 8 bases between. The receptor was isolated from a human donor with glioblastoma. The chain carries TRBV5-1 and TRBJ2-1, with a possible D match to TRBD1 (6 bases). The material was blood, obtained before dendritic cell vaccination. The DNA for the CDR3 is TGCGCCAGCAGCTTGGTAGGACAGTACAATGAGCAGTTCTTC. It translates to CASSLVGQYNEQFF.